This TCR beta chain comes out of a study of technical replicates of blood from a handful of donors. This CDR3 comprises 15 residues. Germline values: CDR1 SGHDT, CDR2 YYEEEE. V trimming: 4 bases; J trimming: 8 bases; junction bases outside the gene matches: 11. Some clones are missing from TCRdb's copy, which holds only in-frame ones; the method was immunoSEQ multiplex PCR. The sample has 25,000 to 40,000 clones, approximately 92% seen once. What was sequenced was PBMCs. The sequence was collected from a human donor in good health. Some clones in this sample may be carry-over from other donors' samples. This sequence joins TRBV5-6 and TRBJ1-4; TRBD1 agrees at 7 bases. The CDR3 region has the DNA TGTGCCAGCAGCCGAGGGACAGCGGTAGGGGAAAAACTGTTTTTT. It translates to CASSRGTAVGEKLFF.